This record looks at one T cell receptor beta chain sequence and its context. These data originate in a study of long-term antiretroviral therapy in people with HIV. This CDR3 has 15 residues. V was trimmed by 5 bases and J by 8 bases, leaving 21 bases between them. CDR1 and CDR2 from the germline V gene are MDHEN and SYDVKM. With survey level as its setting, the immunoSEQ assay was v3.0. Repertoires were generated with immunoSEQ multiplex PCR, while TCRdb's copy carries only in-frame clones and drops some. This repertoire shows about 36,000 clones, 80% found once; its top ten account for under 7%. Among participants with HIV, every one received treatment in the United States.

The source is a man between 25 and 39 years old with HIV. The chain recombines TRBV28 with TRBJ1-1; D is perhaps TRBD1 (6 bases). The sequenced sample was unsorted PBMCs, obtained 3.4 years after starting antiretroviral therapy. The CDR3: CASSPRSRGGVEAFF. CDR3 DNA sequence: TGTGCCAGCAGTCCCCGATCAAGGGGGGGGGTCGAAGCTTTCTTT.